This entry concerns a single TCR beta chain. Authors' methods: Amplified reference gene primers provided the basis for estimating nucleated cell counts. Sequenced by immunoSEQ multiplex PCR; TCRdb stores in-frame clones only, minus some. V and J calls and clone size come straight from that table; D and trimming were deduced from the DNA. Of 200,000 to 250,000 clones listed, roughly 84% are singletons. Seattle cases were enrolled at active infection and followed longitudinally. The data are from a study of blood T cell repertoires in COVID-19. Study details: The origin of the acute and convalescent COVID-19 samples was the United States, Italy and Spain. The cDNA or gDNA used as material had been derived from T cells, B-cell-depleted T cells, or PBMCs.

The CDR3 spans 15 residues. Per the germline V gene, CDR1 is SGHAT and CDR2 is FQNNGV. Trimming left V 2 bases short and J 2 bases short, with 12 bases between. This TCR was recovered from a woman aged 80 or over with COVID-19, enrolled during active disease. The genes are TRBV11-2 and TRBJ1-1; D is possibly TRBD1 (6 bases). The sample consisted of peripheral blood. The CDR3 nucleotides read TGTGCCAGCAGCTTAACCGCGGACAGTAACACTGAAGCTTTCTTT. The encoded protein is CASSLTADSNTEAFF.